This entry features one T cell receptor (beta chain) sequence. What it binds is unknown. The PCR made use of 60 Vbeta and 13 Jbeta primers. Libraries were prepared by immunoSEQ multiplex PCR; TCRdb keeps only in-frame clonotypes and omits some of them. The sample has 160,000 or so clones; over 70% are singletons. After removal of 3 bases from V and 5 bases from J, the junction contained 15 bases not matched to a gene. Germline CDR1 SGHVS, CDR2 FQNEAQ. This CDR3 contains 17 residues. The source of the sample is a study of cytomegalovirus exposure and HLA in healthy donors. General study results and limits: Excluded: some indistinguishable V segments such as TRBV6-2 and TRBV6-3. Analysis performed later showed TCR beta chains linked to HLA being more clonally expanded than equally common others.

This rearrangement joins TRBV7-8 to TRBJ2-5; 7 nucleotides agree with TRBD2. The sequenced material came from PBMCs. This sequence was found in a man in his thirties or forties in good health and CMV-seronegative. The CDR3 bases are TGTGCCAGCAGCTTGGGGGGGATCACGGGACCCTCTGAGACCCAGTACTTC. It yields the protein CASSLGGITGPSETQYF.